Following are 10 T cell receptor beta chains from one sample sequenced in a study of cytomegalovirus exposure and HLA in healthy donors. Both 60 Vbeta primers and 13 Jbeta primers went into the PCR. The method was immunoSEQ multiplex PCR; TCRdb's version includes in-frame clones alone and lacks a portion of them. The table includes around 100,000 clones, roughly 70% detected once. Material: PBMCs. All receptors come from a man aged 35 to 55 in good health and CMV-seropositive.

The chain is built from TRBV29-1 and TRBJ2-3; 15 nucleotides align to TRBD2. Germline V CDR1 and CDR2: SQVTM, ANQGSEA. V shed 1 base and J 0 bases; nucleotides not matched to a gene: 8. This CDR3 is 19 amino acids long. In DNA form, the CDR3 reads TGCAGCGTTGAAGCCACCGGGACTAGCGGGAGGTCTAGCACAGATACGCAGTATTTT. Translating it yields CSVEATGTSGRSSTDTQYF.

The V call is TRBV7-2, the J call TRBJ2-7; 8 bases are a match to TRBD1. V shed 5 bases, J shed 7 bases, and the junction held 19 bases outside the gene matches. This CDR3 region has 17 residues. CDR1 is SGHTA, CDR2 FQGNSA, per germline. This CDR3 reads CASSPWTGPRGQGEQYF. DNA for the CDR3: TGTGCCAGCAGCCCTTGGACAGGGCCTCGTGGGCAGGGAGAGCAGTACTTC.

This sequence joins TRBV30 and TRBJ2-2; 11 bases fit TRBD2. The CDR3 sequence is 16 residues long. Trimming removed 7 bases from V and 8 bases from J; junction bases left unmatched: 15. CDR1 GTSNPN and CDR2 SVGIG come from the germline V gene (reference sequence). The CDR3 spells CAFIGITSGGTGELFF. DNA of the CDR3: TGTGCCTTCATTGGCATCACTAGCGGGGGTACGGGGGAGCTGTTTTTT.

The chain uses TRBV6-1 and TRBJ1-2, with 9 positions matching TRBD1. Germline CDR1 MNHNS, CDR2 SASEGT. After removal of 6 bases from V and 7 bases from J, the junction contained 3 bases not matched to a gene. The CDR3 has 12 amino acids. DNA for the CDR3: TGTGCCAGCAGACAGGGGGCCCGTGGCTACACCTTC. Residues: CASRQGARGYTF.

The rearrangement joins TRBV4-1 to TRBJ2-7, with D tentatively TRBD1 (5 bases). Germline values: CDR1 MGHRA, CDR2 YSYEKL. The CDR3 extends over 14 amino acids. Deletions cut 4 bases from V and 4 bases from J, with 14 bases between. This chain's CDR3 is CASSRYLGPYEQYV. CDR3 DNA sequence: TGCGCCAGCAGCCGTTACTTGGGGCCATACGAGCAGTACGTC.

CDR3 region: CASRPAGRAYGYTF. The CDR3 DNA is TGTGCCAGCAGACCCGCAGGGCGTGCCTATGGCTACACCTTC. The rearrangement joins TRBV2 to TRBJ1-2; D might be TRBD1 (5 bases). Between the trimmed V and J ends, which lost 6 bases and 4 bases, there was a span of 15 bases. Germline values: CDR1 SNHLY, CDR2 FYNNEI. This CDR3 is 14 amino acids long.

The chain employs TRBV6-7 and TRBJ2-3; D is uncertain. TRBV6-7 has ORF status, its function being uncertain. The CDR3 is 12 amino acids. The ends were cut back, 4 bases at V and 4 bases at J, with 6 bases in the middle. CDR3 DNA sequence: TGTGCCAGCAGTTGTTCGTCAGATACGCAGTATTTT. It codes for CASSCSSDTQYF.

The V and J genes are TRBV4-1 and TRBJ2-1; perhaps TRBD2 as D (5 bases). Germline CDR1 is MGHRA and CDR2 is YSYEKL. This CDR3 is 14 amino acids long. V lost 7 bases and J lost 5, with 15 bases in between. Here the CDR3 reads CASNSAAVDNEQFF. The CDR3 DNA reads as TGCGCCAGCAACTCCGCAGCGGTCGACAATGAGCAGTTCTTC.

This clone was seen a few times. The CDR3 spells CASSWGQGSETQYF. CDR3 sequence (DNA): TGTGCCAGCAGCTGGGGACAGGGTTCAGAGACCCAGTACTTC. The chain employs TRBV7-7 and TRBJ2-5, with TRBD1 matching 9 bases. With V trimmed by 4 bases and J by 4 bases, 4 bases remained unmatched. This CDR3 region has 14 residues. CDR1 and CDR2 from the germline V gene are SSHAT and FNYEAQ (reference sequence).

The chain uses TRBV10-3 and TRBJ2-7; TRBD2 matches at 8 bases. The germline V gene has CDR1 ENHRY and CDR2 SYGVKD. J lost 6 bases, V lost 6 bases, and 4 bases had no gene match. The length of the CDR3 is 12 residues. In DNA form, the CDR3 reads TGTGCCATCAGCGGGGGGGGTGGCGAGCAGTACTTC. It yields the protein CAISGGGGEQYF.